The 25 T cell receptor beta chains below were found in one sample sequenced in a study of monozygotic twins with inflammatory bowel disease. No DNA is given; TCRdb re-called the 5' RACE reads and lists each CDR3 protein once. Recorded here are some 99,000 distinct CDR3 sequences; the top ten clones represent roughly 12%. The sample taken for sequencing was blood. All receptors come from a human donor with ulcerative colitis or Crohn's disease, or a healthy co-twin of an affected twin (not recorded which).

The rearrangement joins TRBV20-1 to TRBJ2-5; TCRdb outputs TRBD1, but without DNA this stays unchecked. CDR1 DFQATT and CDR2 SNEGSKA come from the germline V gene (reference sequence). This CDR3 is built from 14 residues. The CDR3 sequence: CSAPPAGLQETQYF.

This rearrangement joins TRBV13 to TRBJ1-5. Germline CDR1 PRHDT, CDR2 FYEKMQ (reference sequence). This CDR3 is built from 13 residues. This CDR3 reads CASSLRRDQPQHF.

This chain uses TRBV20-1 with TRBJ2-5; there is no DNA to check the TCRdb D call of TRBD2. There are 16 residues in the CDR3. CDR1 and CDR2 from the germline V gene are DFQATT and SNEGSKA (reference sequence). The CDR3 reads CSARPLAGYTQETQYF.

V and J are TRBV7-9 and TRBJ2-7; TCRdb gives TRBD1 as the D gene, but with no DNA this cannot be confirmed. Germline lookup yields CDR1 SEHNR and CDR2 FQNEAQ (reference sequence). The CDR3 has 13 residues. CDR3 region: CASSFDRGGGQYF.

The CDR3 here is CATSDPGQTNYGYTF. This chain uses TRBV24-1 with TRBJ1-2; TCRdb calls TRBD1, which cannot be checked without DNA. The germline gives CDR1 KGHDR, CDR2 SFDVKD. The CDR3 is 15 residues long.

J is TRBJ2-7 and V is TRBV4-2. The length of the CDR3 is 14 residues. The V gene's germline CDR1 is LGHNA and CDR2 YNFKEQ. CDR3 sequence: CASSHGGSTYEQYF.

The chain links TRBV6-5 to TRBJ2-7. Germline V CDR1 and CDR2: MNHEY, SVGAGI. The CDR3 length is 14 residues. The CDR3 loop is CASSYSVVGHEQYF.

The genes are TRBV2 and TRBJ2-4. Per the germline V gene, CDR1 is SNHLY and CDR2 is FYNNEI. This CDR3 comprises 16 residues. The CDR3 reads CASSEAELLAKNIQYF.

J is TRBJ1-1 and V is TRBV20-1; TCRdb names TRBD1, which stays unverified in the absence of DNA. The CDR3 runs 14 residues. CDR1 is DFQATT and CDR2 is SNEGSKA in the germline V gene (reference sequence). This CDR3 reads CSARTQGANTEAFF.

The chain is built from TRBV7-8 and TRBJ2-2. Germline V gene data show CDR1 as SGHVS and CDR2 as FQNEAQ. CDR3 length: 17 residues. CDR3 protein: CASSTEMGRPNTGELFF.

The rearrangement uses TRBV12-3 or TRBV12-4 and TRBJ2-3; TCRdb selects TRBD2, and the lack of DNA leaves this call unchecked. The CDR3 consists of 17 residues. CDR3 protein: CASSFPVGLSGTDTQYF.

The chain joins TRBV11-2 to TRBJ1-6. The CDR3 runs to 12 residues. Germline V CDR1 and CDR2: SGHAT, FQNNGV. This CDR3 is CASSLPRRDLHF.

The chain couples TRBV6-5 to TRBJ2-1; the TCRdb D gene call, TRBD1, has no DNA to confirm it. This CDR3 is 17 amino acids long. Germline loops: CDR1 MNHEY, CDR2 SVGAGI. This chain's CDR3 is CASSPSLGKPSYNEQFF.

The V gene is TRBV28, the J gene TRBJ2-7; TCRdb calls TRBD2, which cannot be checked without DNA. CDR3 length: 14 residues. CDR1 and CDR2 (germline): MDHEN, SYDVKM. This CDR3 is CASSTLAGEAEQYF.

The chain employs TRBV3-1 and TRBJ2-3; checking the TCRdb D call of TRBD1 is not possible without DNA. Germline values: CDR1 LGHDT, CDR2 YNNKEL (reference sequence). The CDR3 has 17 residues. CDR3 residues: CASSQVPGGPSTDTQYF.

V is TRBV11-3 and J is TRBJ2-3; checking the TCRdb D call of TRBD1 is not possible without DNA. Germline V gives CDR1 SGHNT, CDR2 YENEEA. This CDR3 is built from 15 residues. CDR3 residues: CASSLGRGRSDTQYF.

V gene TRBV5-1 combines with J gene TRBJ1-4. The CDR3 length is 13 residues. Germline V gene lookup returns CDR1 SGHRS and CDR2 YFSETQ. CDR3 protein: CASSLERPEKLFF.

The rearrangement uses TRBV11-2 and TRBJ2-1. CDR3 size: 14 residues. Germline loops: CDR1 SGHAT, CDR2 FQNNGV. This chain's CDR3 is CASSPERFANEQFF.

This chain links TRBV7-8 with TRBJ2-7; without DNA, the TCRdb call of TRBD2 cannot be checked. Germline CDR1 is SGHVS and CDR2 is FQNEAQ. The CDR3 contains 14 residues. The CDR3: CASSFSLAKHEQYF.

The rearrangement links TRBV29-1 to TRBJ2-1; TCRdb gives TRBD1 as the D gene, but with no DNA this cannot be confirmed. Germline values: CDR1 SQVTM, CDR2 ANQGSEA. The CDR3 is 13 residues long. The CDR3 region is CSVRTGVDNEQFF.

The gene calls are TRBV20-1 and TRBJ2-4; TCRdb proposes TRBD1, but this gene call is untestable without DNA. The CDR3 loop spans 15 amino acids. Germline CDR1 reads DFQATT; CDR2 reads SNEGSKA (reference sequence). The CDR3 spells CSASPSGTAQNIQYF.

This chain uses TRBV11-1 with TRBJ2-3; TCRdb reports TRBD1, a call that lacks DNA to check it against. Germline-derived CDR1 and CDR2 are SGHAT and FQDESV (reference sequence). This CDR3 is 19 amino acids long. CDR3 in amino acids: CASSSTWAGGAPPTDTQYF.

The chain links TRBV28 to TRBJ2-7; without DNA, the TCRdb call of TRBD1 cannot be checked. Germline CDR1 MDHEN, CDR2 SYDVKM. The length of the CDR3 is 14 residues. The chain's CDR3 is CASSFRGLSYEQYF.

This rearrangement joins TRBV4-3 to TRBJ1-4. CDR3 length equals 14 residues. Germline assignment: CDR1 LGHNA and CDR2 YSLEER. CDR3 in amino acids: CASSPGATNEKLFF.

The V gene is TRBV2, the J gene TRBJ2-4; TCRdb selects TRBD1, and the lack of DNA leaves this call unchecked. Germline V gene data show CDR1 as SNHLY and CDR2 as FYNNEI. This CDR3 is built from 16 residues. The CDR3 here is CASSGPGGGAKNIQYF.